Below are 12 T cell receptor beta chains sequenced from a single sample in a study of cytomegalovirus exposure and HLA in healthy donors. The PCR ran on 60 Vbeta and 13 Jbeta primers. Some clones are missing from TCRdb's copy, which holds only in-frame ones; the method was immunoSEQ multiplex PCR. The repertoire consists of over 100,000 clones, with 65% to 90% occurring once and the leading ten covering less than 2.5%. The sequenced material came from PBMCs. Receptors originate from a woman in her 30s in good health and CMV-seronegative.

The V gene is TRBV5-1, the J gene TRBJ2-3; a weak D match, TRBD2 (5 bases). CDR3 length: 14 amino acids. V shed 4 bases and J shed 5 bases, with 14 bases lying between them. Germline assignment: CDR1 SGHRS and CDR2 YFSETQ. CDR3 residues: CASSGTRLGDTQYF. In DNA, the CDR3 is TGCGCCAGCAGCGGAACTAGGTTGGGAGATACGCAGTATTTT. The full variable domain, rest sourced from reference TRBV5-1 and TRBJ2-3, is KAGVTQTPRYLIKTRGQQVTLSCSPISGHRSVSWYQQTPGQGLQFLFEYFSETQRNKGNFPGRFSGRQFSNSRSEMNVSTLELGDSALYLCASSGTRLGDTQYFGPGTRLTVL.

The genes are TRBV9 and TRBJ1-1; D gene ambiguous. Trimming removed 0 bases at V and 1 base at J, with 7 bases between. The CDR3 is 14 residues long. Germline CDR1 SGDLS, CDR2 YYNGEE. The CDR3 protein is CASSVGHRNTEAFF. The CDR3 DNA follows: TGTGCCAGCAGCGTAGGGCACAGGAACACTGAAGCTTTCTTT.

This CDR3 reads CASSQGTGVGTDTQYF. The CDR3, as DNA: TGCGCCAGCAGCCAAGGAACAGGGGTCGGCACAGATACGCAGTATTTT. The chain recombines TRBV4-1 with TRBJ2-3; 7 bases match TRBD1. J gave up 1 base and V 1 base, and 5 bases lay outside the gene matches. CDR1 and CDR2 from the germline V gene are MGHRA and YSYEKL. This CDR3 is built from 16 residues.

In this sample, this clone turned up a few times. The J gene is TRBJ1-5, the V gene TRBV5-8; a possible D gene is TRBD1 (6 bases). Trimming cost V 2 bases and J 3 bases, with 9 bases left between them. CDR3 length: 14 residues. Germline CDR1 reads SGHTS; CDR2 reads YDEGEE. This chain's CDR3 is CASSFGQFNQPQHF. CDR3 DNA: TGTGCCAGCAGCTTCGGACAGTTCAATCAGCCCCAGCATTTT.

This chain connects TRBV10-3 to TRBJ2-3; 7 bases are a match to TRBD2. The CDR3 has 14 residues. Trimming at V came to 10 bases and at J to 0 bases, leaving 7 bases not matched to a gene. The germline CDR1 and CDR2 sequences are ENHRY and SYGVKD. CDR3 bases: TGTGCCACCGCTAGCGGTCGTAGCACAGATACGCAGTATTTT. Amino acid sequence: CATASGRSTDTQYF.

This chain joins TRBV5-1 and TRBJ1-5; 7 bases align to TRBD1. Per germline, CDR1 SGHRS and CDR2 YFSETQ. V gave up 0 bases and J gave up 6 bases; unmatched junction bases: 6. CDR3 length equals 15 residues. The CDR3 nucleotides are TGCGCCAGCAGCTTGGATCAGGGGGGAGGTCAGCCCCAGCATTTT. Translating gives CASSLDQGGGQPQHF.

The chain employs TRBV28 and TRBJ2-7; maybe TRBD1 (6 bases). Trimming removed 7 bases from V and 1 base from J, with 14 bases in between. Germline lookup yields CDR1 MDHEN and CDR2 SYDVKM. CDR3 length: 14 residues. The CDR3: CASTGDLRSYEQYF. The CDR3, as DNA: TGTGCCAGCACAGGGGATCTAAGGTCCTACGAGCAGTACTTC.

This clone was seen only once. This chain connects TRBV2 to TRBJ2-2; D call uncertain. Germline V gives CDR1 SNHLY, CDR2 FYNNEI. CDR3 length: 11 residues. V was shortened by 3 bases and J by 9 bases, with 5 bases between the two germline ends. The CDR3 here is CASSETRELFF. For the CDR3, the DNA is TGTGCCAGCAGTGAGACACGGGAGCTGTTTTTT.

V gene TRBV7-3 combines with J gene TRBJ1-6; TRBD1 might be the D (6 bases). Germline assignment: CDR1 SGHTA and CDR2 FQGTGA. The CDR3 extends over 15 amino acids. V lost 5 bases and J 6 bases, leaving 14 bases between the germline ends. The CDR3 region is CASSQQGVANSPLHF. DNA for the CDR3: TGTGCCAGCAGCCAACAGGGAGTCGCTAATTCACCCCTCCACTTT. The whole variable domain, filled in from reference TRBV7-3 and TRBJ1-6, reads GAGVSQTPSNKVTEKGKYVELRCDPISGHTALYWYRQSLGQGPEFLIYFQGTGAADDSGLPNDRFFAVRPEGSVSTLKIQRTERGDSAVYLCASSQQGVANSPLHFGNGTRLTVT.

This sequence joins TRBV18 and TRBJ2-3; 13 positions agree with TRBD2. The CDR3 runs to 20 residues. Looked up from germline, CDR1 is KGHSH and CDR2 is LQKENI. J lost 1 base, V lost 3 bases, and 13 bases had no gene match. In DNA, the CDR3 is TGTGCCAGCTCACCTAGACTAGCGGGAGGCTCTTTTGACGGCACAGATACGCAGTATTTT. Amino acids: CASSPRLAGGSFDGTDTQYF.

The chain uses TRBV5-7 and TRBJ2-1; D is possibly TRBD2 (6 bases). TRBV5-7 is recorded as an ORF, its role being uncertain. CDR3 length: 17 residues. V lost 0 bases and J 3 bases, leaving 16 bases between the germline ends. In nucleotides, the CDR3 is TGTGCCAGCAGCTTGGGACCACACGGGACTGACTACAATGAGCAGTTCTTC. Translation: CASSLGPHGTDYNEQFF.

This clone was picked up a small number of times. The chain recombines TRBV6-6 with TRBJ2-7; 10 bases are a match to TRBD1. Germline V gives CDR1 MNHNY, CDR2 SVGAGI (reference sequence). Trimming at V came to 7 bases and at J to 1 base, leaving 10 bases not matched to a gene. The CDR3 consists of 16 residues. The CDR3 here is CASTKSRQGASYEQYF. Here the CDR3 DNA reads TGTGCCAGCACTAAAAGCCGACAGGGGGCTTCCTACGAGCAGTACTTC.